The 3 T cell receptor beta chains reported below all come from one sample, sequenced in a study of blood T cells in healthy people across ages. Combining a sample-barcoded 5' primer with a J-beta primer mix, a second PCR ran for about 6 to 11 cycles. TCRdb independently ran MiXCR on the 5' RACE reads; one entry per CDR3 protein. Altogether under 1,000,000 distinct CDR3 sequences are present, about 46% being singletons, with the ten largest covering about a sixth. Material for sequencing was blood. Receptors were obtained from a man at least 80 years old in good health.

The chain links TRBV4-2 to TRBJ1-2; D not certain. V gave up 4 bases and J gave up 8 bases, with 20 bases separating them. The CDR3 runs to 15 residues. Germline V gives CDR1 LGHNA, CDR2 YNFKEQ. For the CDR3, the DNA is TGTGCCAGCAGCCGAGATATAGGGTCGGGGATAGGCTACACCTTC. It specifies CASSRDIGSGIGYTF.

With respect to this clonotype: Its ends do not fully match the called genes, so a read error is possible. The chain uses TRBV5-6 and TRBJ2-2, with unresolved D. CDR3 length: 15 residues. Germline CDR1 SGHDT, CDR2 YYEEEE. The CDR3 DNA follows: TGTGCCGGCAGCTGCCGGGCTACGAACACCGGGGAGCTGTTTTTT. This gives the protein CAGSCRATNTGELFF.

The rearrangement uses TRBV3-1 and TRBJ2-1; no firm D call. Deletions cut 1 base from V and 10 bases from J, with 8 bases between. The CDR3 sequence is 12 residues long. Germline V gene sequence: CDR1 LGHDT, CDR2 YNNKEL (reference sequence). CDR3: CASSQVGLEQFF. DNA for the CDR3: TGTGCCAGCAGCCAAGTGGGCCTAGAGCAGTTCTTC.